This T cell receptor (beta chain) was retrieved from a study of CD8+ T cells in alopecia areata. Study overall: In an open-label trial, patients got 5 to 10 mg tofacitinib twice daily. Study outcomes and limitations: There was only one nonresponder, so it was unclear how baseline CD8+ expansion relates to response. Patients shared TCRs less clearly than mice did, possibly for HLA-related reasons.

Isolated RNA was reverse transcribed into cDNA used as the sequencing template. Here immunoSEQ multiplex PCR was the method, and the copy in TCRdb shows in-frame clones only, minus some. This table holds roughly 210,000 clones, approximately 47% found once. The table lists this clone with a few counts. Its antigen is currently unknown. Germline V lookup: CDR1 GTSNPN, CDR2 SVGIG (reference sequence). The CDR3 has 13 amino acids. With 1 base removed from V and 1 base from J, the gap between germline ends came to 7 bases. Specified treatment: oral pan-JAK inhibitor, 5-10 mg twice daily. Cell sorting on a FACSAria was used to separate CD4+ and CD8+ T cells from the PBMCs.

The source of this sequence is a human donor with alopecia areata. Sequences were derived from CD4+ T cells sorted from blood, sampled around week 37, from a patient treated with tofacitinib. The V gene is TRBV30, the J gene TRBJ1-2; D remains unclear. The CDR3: CAWSGQHNYGYTF. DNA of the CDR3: TGTGCCTGGAGTGGTCAGCATAACTATGGCTACACCTTC.